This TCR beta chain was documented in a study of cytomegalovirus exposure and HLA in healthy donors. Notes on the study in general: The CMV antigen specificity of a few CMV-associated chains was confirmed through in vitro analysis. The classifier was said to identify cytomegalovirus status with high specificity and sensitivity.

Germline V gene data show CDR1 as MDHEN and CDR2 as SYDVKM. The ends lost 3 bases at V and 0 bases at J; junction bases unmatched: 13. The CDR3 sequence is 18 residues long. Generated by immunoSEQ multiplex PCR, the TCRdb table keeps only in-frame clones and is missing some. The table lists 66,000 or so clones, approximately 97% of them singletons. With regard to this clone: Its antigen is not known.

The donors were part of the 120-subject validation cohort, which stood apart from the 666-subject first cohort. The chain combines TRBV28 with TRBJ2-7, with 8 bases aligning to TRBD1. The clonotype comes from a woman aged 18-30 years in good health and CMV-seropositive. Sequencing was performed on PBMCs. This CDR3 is CASSFHNLRDRHSYEQYF. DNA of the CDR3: TGTGCCAGCAGTTTTCATAACCTCCGGGACAGGCACTCCTACGAGCAGTACTTC.